One sample yielded the 26 T cell receptor beta chains listed below, sequenced in a study of OX40 agonist ivuxolimab in advanced cancers. Some clones are missing from TCRdb's copy, which holds only in-frame ones; the method was immunoSEQ multiplex PCR. Among about 91,000 clones listed, around 80% were seen once. The sample consisted of CD4+ or CD8+ T cells sorted from blood, taken in a trial of the OX40 agonist ivuxolimab. Receptors were obtained from an adult with an advanced solid tumor such as melanoma, head and neck, liver or kidney cancer.

The chain combines TRBV7-2 with TRBJ2-3; no firm D call. The CDR3 is 12 residues long. V lost 4 bases and J lost 10, with 12 bases in between. Germline assignment: CDR1 SGHTA and CDR2 FQGNSA. CDR3 coding DNA: TGTGCCAGCAGCTACCCCCCCGAGGCGCAGTATTTT. This translates into CASSYPPEAQYF.

This rearrangement joins TRBV15 to TRBJ1-5, with D perhaps TRBD1 (6 bases). V lost 1 base and J lost 5, with 12 bases in between. Per germline, CDR1 LNHNV and CDR2 YYDKDF (reference sequence). The CDR3 totals 15 residues. Written as DNA, the CDR3 is TGTGCCACCAGCAGAGGAGTGGGGGCCTATCAGCCCCAGCATTTT. It encodes CATSRGVGAYQPQHF.

The rearrangement links TRBV18 to TRBJ1-3; D not certain. The V end was cut by 2 bases, the J end by 4 bases, with 15 bases between. CDR1 and CDR2 from the germline V gene are KGHSH and LQKENI. The CDR3 contains 16 residues. CDR3 coding DNA: TGTGCCAGCTCACCAGGTCCGCCGGGAGGAGGAAACACCATATATTTT. Amino acids: CASSPGPPGGGNTIYF.

CDR3 bases: TGTGCCAGCAACTTAGCGGGGGGCCAAGAGACCCAGTACTTC. It is translated as CASNLAGGQETQYF. This chain joins TRBV2 and TRBJ2-5; 10 positions match TRBD2. The CDR3 covers 14 residues. Germline V gene data show CDR1 as SNHLY and CDR2 as FYNNEI. J gave up 1 base and V 7 bases, and 3 bases lay outside the gene matches.

The V gene is TRBV27, the J gene TRBJ2-1, with D possibly called TRBD1 or TRBD2 (5 bases each). CDR3 length equals 14 residues. The V gene's germline CDR1 is MNHEY and CDR2 SMNVEV (reference sequence). Trimming shortened V by 4 bases and J by 3 bases, and 10 bases separated the two germline ends. The CDR3 reads CASSYGANYNEQFF. CDR3 nucleotide sequence: TGTGCCAGCAGTTACGGGGCCAACTACAATGAGCAGTTCTTC.

Comment on this clone: Germline is not matched at one junction end, which may reflect a read error. The chain is built from TRBV11-2 and TRBJ2-1; D might be TRBD2 (5 bases). Germline lookup yields CDR1 SGHAT and CDR2 FQNNGV. This CDR3 has 15 residues. Here the CDR3 DNA reads TGTGCCAACAGCTTAGAGGGCAGTCCCTACAATGAGCAGTTCTTC. The encoded protein is CANSLEGSPYNEQFF.

The genes are TRBV14 and TRBJ2-1; D call uncertain. Trimming removed 0 bases at V and 0 bases at J, with 9 bases between. The CDR3 loop spans 16 amino acids. Germline CDR1 SGHDN, CDR2 FVKESK. The CDR3, as DNA: TGTGCCAGCAGCCAAGACCTTGGGAACTCCTACAATGAGCAGTTCTTC. Translated, it gives CASSQDLGNSYNEQFF.

The chain joins TRBV5-4 to TRBJ1-4, with D possibly matching TRBD1 (6 bases). The CDR3 has 15 residues. Looked up from germline, CDR1 is SGHNT and CDR2 is YYREEE (reference sequence). Trimming removed 1 base at V and 3 bases at J, with 10 bases between. Written as DNA, the CDR3 is TGTGCCAGCAGCTTGTTCGGGGGCTCTAATGAAAAACTGTTTTTT. Translated, it gives CASSLFGGSNEKLFF. Combining the CDR3 with reference TRBV5-4 and TRBJ1-4 gives the whole variable domain ETGVTQSPTHLIKTRGQQVTLRCSSQSGHNTVSWYQQALGQGPQFIFQYYREEENGRGNFPPRFSGLQFPNYSSELNVNALELDDSALYLCASSLFGGSNEKLFFGSGTQLSVL.

The rearrangement links TRBV20-1 to TRBJ1-1; no clear D gene. The germline CDR1 and CDR2 sequences are DFQATT and SNEGSKA (reference sequence). The V gene lost 6 bases and the J gene lost 1 base, with 6 bases spanning the gap. CDR3 length: 11 amino acids. The CDR3 coding sequence is TGCAGTGCCAGGAGGAACACTGAAGCTTTCTTT. Protein sequence: CSARRNTEAFF.

The chain has TRBV7-9 and TRBJ1-1, with D possibly being TRBD1 (5 bases). With 6 bases removed from V and 1 base from J, the gap between germline ends came to 9 bases. The CDR3 is made up of 13 amino acids. Germline V gene data show CDR1 as SEHNR and CDR2 as FQNEAQ (reference sequence). CDR3 region: CASRPDRNTEAFF. CDR3 nucleotides: TGTGCCAGCAGGCCCGACAGGAACACTGAAGCTTTCTTT. Full variable domain (missing parts from reference TRBV7-9 and TRBJ1-1): DTGVSQNPRHKITKRGQNVTFRCDPISEHNRLYWYRQTLGQGPEFLTYFQNEAQLEKSRLLSDRFSAERPKGSFSTLEIQRTEQGDSAMYLCASRPDRNTEAFFGQGTRLTVV.

This chain joins TRBV4-3 and TRBJ2-1; D is uncertain. V was clipped by 0 bases and J by 5 bases, with 11 bases between them. The CDR3 runs to 15 residues. Germline CDR1 and CDR2: LGHNA and YSLEER. CDR3 protein: CASSQDWQSHNEQFF. The CDR3 DNA reads as TGCGCCAGCAGCCAAGATTGGCAGAGCCACAATGAGCAGTTCTTC.

CDR3 coding DNA: TGTGCCTGGAGGGGTGACAGATCGAACACCGGGGAGCTGTTTTTT. This gives the protein CAWRGDRSNTGELFF. The V gene is TRBV30, the J gene TRBJ2-2; tentatively, D is TRBD1 (5 bases). Per germline, CDR1 GTSNPN and CDR2 SVGIG (reference sequence). The V end lost 3 bases, the J end lost 0 bases, and 11 bases lay between the germline ends. There are 15 residues in the CDR3.

This clone was observed a handful of times. The chain is built from TRBV4-2 and TRBJ1-5; no reliable D call. Trimming shortened V by 4 bases and J by 1 base, and 5 bases separated the two germline ends. The CDR3 loop spans 13 amino acids. Looked up from germline, CDR1 is LGHNA and CDR2 is YNFKEQ. CDR3 loop: CASSRESNQPQHF. Written as DNA, the CDR3 is TGTGCCAGCAGCCGAGAGAGCAATCAGCCCCAGCATTTT.

A few counts support this clone. The J gene is TRBJ1-1, the V gene TRBV5-5, with TRBD1 matching over 10 bases. CDR3 length equals 15 residues. J gave up 5 bases and V 2 bases, and 6 bases lay outside the gene matches. CDR1 is SGHKS and CDR2 is YYEKEE in the germline V gene (reference sequence). The DNA for the CDR3 is TGTGCCAGCAGCTTAGGGGACAGGGGAAGGACTGAAGCTTTCTTT. As protein: CASSLGDRGRTEAFF.

The rearrangement links TRBV10-3 to TRBJ2-1, with 9 bases lining up with TRBD1. CDR3 length: 16 residues. Germline V gives CDR1 ENHRY, CDR2 SYGVKD. Trimming took 0 bases from V and 3 from J; bases not matched to a gene: 3. The chain's CDR3 is CAISESTGGNYNEQFF. The CDR3 DNA follows: TGTGCCATCAGTGAGTCAACAGGGGGCAACTACAATGAGCAGTTCTTC.

The chain links TRBV28 to TRBJ1-5; perhaps TRBD1 as D (6 bases). From germline, CDR1 is MDHEN and CDR2 SYDVKM. The CDR3 runs 15 residues. V was clipped by 0 bases and J by 3 bases, with 9 bases between them. This chain's CDR3 is CASSLWQGYNQPQHF. CDR3 coding DNA: TGTGCCAGCAGTTTATGGCAGGGGTACAATCAGCCCCAGCATTTT.

The J gene is TRBJ2-1, the V gene TRBV5-1; 7 positions match TRBD2. The CDR3 spans 17 residues. The V segment lost 3 bases and the J segment 2 bases; nucleotides outside the gene matches: 11. Germline assignment: CDR1 SGHRS and CDR2 YFSETQ. This CDR3 is CASSSLLPSGTYNEQFF. The CDR3 nucleotides are TGCGCCAGCAGCTCCTTGCTCCCTAGCGGAACCTACAATGAGCAGTTCTTC. The complete variable domain, with remaining parts taken from reference TRBV5-1 and TRBJ2-1, reads KAGVTQTPRYLIKTRGQQVTLSCSPISGHRSVSWYQQTPGQGLQFLFEYFSETQRNKGNFPGRFSGRQFSNSRSEMNVSTLELGDSALYLCASSSLLPSGTYNEQFFGPGTRLTVL.

This chain connects TRBV6-5 to TRBJ1-2; 7 bases are shared with TRBD1. The CDR3 extends over 15 amino acids. Germline V gene sequence: CDR1 MNHEY, CDR2 SVGAGI. V shed 2 bases and J 4 bases; nucleotides not matched to a gene: 7. The CDR3 reads CASSYTIQGPYGYTF. The DNA for the CDR3 is TGTGCCAGCAGTTACACAATACAGGGGCCCTATGGCTACACCTTC.

The chain is built from TRBV4-3 and TRBJ2-1; 7 nucleotides match TRBD1. The CDR3 contains 16 residues. The germline CDR1 and CDR2 sequences are LGHNA and YSLEER. V trimming: 5 bases; J trimming: 5 bases; junction bases outside the gene matches: 12. CDR3 protein: CASSETGYGDHNEQFF. CDR3 nucleotides: TGCGCCAGCAGCGAGACAGGGTATGGGGACCACAATGAGCAGTTCTTC.

This rearrangement joins TRBV9 to TRBJ2-2; no reliable D call. Trimming took 4 bases from V and 8 from J, leaving 9 bases between them. The length of the CDR3 is 12 residues. Germline assignment: CDR1 SGDLS and CDR2 YYNGEE. CDR3 loop: CASSSLAGELFF. The CDR3, as DNA: TGTGCCAGCAGCTCCCTGGCGGGGGAGCTGTTTTTT.

This chain joins TRBV30 and TRBJ1-4, with D uncertain. Germline assignment: CDR1 GTSNPN and CDR2 SVGIG (reference sequence). The CDR3 spans 14 residues. The V and J ends lost 3 bases and 7 bases respectively, with 15 bases between them. This chain's CDR3 is CAWRPTAPGEKLFF. The CDR3 DNA reads as TGTGCCTGGAGGCCGACGGCCCCGGGTGAAAAACTGTTTTTT.

The chain uses TRBV19 and TRBJ1-2; TRBD1 agrees at 9 bases. CDR3 length: 15 residues. The germline V gene has CDR1 LNHDA and CDR2 SQIVND (reference sequence). The CDR3 DNA reads TGTGCTAGCTTTGGACAGGGGATAGCTAACTATGGCTACACCTTC. Translated: CASFGQGIANYGYTF.

V gene TRBV28 combines with J gene TRBJ1-4; D remains unclear. This CDR3 region has 13 residues. Trimming took 7 bases from V and 8 from J, leaving 14 bases between them. CDR1 is MDHEN and CDR2 is SYDVKM in the germline V gene. The CDR3 DNA reads TGTGCCAGCATATCTGGGTCAGACGAAAAACTGTTTTTT. It is translated as CASISGSDEKLFF.

With respect to this clone: The same CDR3 arises from other DNA sequences in this sample as well. Here the CDR3 reads CAWSSWTGSYEQYF. For the CDR3, the DNA is TGTGCCTGGAGTAGTTGGACAGGGAGCTACGAGCAGTACTTC. V usage is TRBV30 and J usage is TRBJ2-7, with 8 bases that match TRBD1. CDR3 length: 14 amino acids. The J segment lost 3 bases and the V segment lost 2 bases, leaving 6 bases of the junction unmatched. Germline-derived CDR1 and CDR2 are GTSNPN and SVGIG (reference sequence).

The genes are TRBV7-9 and TRBJ2-7, with D possibly matching TRBD2 (5 bases). V was clipped by 4 bases and J by 5 bases, with 12 bases between them. The germline gives CDR1 SEHNR, CDR2 FQNEAQ (reference sequence). The CDR3 loop spans 13 amino acids. The CDR3 protein is CASSSSGGHEQYV. DNA for the CDR3: TGTGCCAGCAGCTCTTCGGGCGGGCACGAGCAGTACGTC.

J is TRBJ1-4 and V is TRBV18; TRBD1 is a possible D gene (5 bases). There are 15 residues in the CDR3. V was trimmed by 2 bases and J by 1 base, leaving 8 bases between them. The germline V gene encodes CDR1 KGHSH and CDR2 LQKENI. CDR3 sequence (DNA): TGTGCCAGCTCACCAAGGGACGGAACTAATGAAAAACTGTTTTTT. This encodes CASSPRDGTNEKLFF. Looking up the rest from reference TRBV18 and TRBJ1-4 gives the full variable domain: NAGVMQNPRHLVRRRGQEARLRCSPMKGHSHVYWYRQLPEEGLKFMVYLQKENIIDESGMPKERFSAEFPKEGPSILRIQQVVRGDSAAYFCASSPRDGTNEKLFFGSGTQLSVL.